This T cell receptor beta chain was documented in a study of T-cell memory formation after mild COVID-19. Findings and caveats of the study: Second-wave clones with a day 37 peak had unconfirmed SARS-CoV-2 specificity. Clones contracting day 15 to 85 were balanced CD4/CD8; later expanders leaned CD4+. Of the contracting clones, CD4+ ones lay mainly in CM and EM, and CD8+ ones in EMRA.

The CDR3 is 14 residues long. The germline gives CDR1 SGHTA, CDR2 FQGNSA. V lost 2 bases to trimming and J lost 1 base, with 8 bases between them. Constant-segment primers were used for 5'RACE, and the resulting TCR alpha and TCR beta cDNA libraries carried sample barcodes and UMIs. TCRdb fed the 5' RACE reads into MiXCR, producing one record per CDR3 protein. The table shows 40,000 to 55,000 distinct CDR3 sequences, with 7.3% occurring only once. The sample holds many counts of this clonotype. The target antigen is unknown. Sequences were obtained from PBMCs or a T cell subset sorted from them (not recorded which). The clonotype comes from a man younger than 35 who had mild COVID-19 (a few samples of this study predate the infection). Cell type and time point are not known. The V call is TRBV7-2, the J call TRBJ2-5; D is undetermined. As DNA, the CDR3 is TGTGCCAGCAGCTTAATAAGGGCCCAAGAGACCCAGTACTTC. Its protein product is CASSLIRAQETQYF.